The next 21 T cell receptor beta chains were all read from a single sample in a study of T and B cells in COVID-19 patients. BIOMED2 TRB-A/B primer pools were used in multiplex TRB PCR. From the multiplex PCR reads, TCRdb called clonotypes with MiXCR, one entry per CDR3 protein. The sample records several thousand distinct CDR3 sequences, approximately 22% being singletons. Blood genomic DNA input for TRB amplification was 250-500 ng. Specimen: blood. These receptors came from a human donor who had recovered from COVID-19.

This clonotype was recorded many times. The rearrangement links TRBV6-1 to TRBJ2-7; no clear D gene. The CDR3 is 13 residues long. V was shortened by 0 bases and J by 12 bases, with 15 bases between the two germline ends. Germline CDR1 reads MNHNS; CDR2 reads SASEGT. The CDR3 spells CASSEAMGTLWYF. The DNA of the CDR3 is TGTGCCAGCAGTGAAGCGATGGGCACCCTCTGGTACTTC.

This chain joins TRBV7-2 and TRBJ1-6; possibly TRBD1 for D (5 bases). Deletions cut 1 base from V and 9 bases from J, with 10 bases between. Germline V gene data show CDR1 as SGHTA and CDR2 as FQGNSA. The length of the CDR3 is 14 residues. The CDR3 sequence is CASSLGQGSSPLHF. The CDR3, as DNA: TGTGCCAGCAGCTTAGGTCAGGGAAGTTCACCCCTCCACTTT.

The V call is TRBV5-1, the J call TRBJ2-7; 7 nucleotides match TRBD2. CDR3 length: 14 amino acids. The V segment lost 3 bases and the J segment 3 bases; nucleotides outside the gene matches: 6. CDR1 is SGHRS, CDR2 YFSETQ, per germline. The CDR3 nucleotides read TGCGCCAGCAGCTCCAGCGGGGTGGGCTACGAGCAGTACTTC. It is translated as CASSSSGVGYEQYF.

This clonotype was found a few times. The gene calls are TRBV5-4 and TRBJ2-4; TRBD1 is a possible D gene (5 bases). V was shortened by 0 bases and J by 4 bases, with 14 bases between the two germline ends. Germline V gene lookup returns CDR1 SGHNT and CDR2 YYREEE (reference sequence). This CDR3 has 16 residues. The CDR3 is CASSLGGAGPKNIQYF. The CDR3 coding sequence is TGTGCCAGCAGCTTGGGGGGCGCAGGTCCTAAAAACATTCAGTACTTC. The variable domain in full, completed from reference TRBV5-4 and TRBJ2-4, reads ETGVTQSPTHLIKTRGQQVTLRCSSQSGHNTVSWYQQALGQGPQFIFQYYREEENGRGNFPPRFSGLQFPNYSSELNVNALELDDSALYLCASSLGGAGPKNIQYFGAGTRLSVL.

The rearrangement links TRBV6-5 to TRBJ1-1, with D unresolved. Germline V gene data show CDR1 as MNHEY and CDR2 as SVGAGI. The CDR3 has 16 residues. Trimming left V 0 bases short and J 1 base short, with 12 bases between. DNA of the CDR3: TGTGCCAGCAGTTACTCGACGGGATTCAGGAACACTGAAGCTTTCTTT. It is translated as CASSYSTGFRNTEAFF.

This clonotype is medium-sized by share. V usage is TRBV5-6 and J usage is TRBJ2-6; D gene uncertain. The CDR3 length is 17 residues. V lost 1 base to trimming and J lost 0 bases, with 11 bases between them. Per germline, CDR1 SGHDT and CDR2 YYEEEE. DNA of the CDR3: TGTGCCAGCAGCTTGACGCCGGGTGGCTCTGGGGCCAACGTCCTGACTTTC. It is translated as CASSLTPGGSGANVLTF.

This sequence joins TRBV28 and TRBJ2-5; D assignment may be TRBD1 or TRBD2 (5 bases each). The V end was cut by 5 bases, the J end by 3 bases, with 13 bases between. Germline CDR1 reads MDHEN; CDR2 reads SYDVKM. This CDR3 spans 14 amino acids. The CDR3 nucleotides read TGTGCCAGCAGTCACCGGGGCTTTGAAGAGACCCAGTACTTC. Its translation: CASSHRGFEETQYF. Combining the CDR3 with reference TRBV28 and TRBJ2-5 gives the whole variable domain DVKVTQSSRYLVKRTGEKVFLECVQDMDHENMFWYRQDPGLGLRLIYFSYDVKMKEKGDIPEGYSVSREKKERFSLILESASTNQTSMYLCASSHRGFEETQYFGPGTRLLVL.

By frequency in the sample, this clonotype is medium-sized. This chain connects TRBV19 to TRBJ1-3; the D is unclear. The CDR3 sequence is 16 residues long. V was cut by 3 bases and J by 0 bases, with 12 bases left in between. Per the germline V gene, CDR1 is LNHDA and CDR2 is SQIVND (reference sequence). The CDR3 bases are TGTGCCAGTAGTATTAGCAGGACCCTCTCTGGAAACACCATATATTTT. Translating it yields CASSISRTLSGNTIYF.

Only a few counts were recorded for this clonotype. The chain has TRBV20-1 and TRBJ2-5; TRBD2 is a possible D gene (6 bases). The germline CDR1 and CDR2 sequences are DFQATT and SNEGSKA (reference sequence). Deletions cut 5 bases from V and 5 bases from J, with 12 bases between. The CDR3 is 12 residues long. As DNA, the CDR3 is TGCAGTGCTCCGGGACTGGGCGAGACCCAGTACTTC. It yields the protein CSAPGLGETQYF.

By proportion, this clonotype is medium-sized. The chain combines TRBV11-1 with TRBJ2-5, with 8 positions matching TRBD2. CDR3 size: 14 residues. V shed 2 bases and J 5 bases; nucleotides not matched to a gene: 4. Germline CDR1 reads SGHAT; CDR2 reads FQDESV (reference sequence). In DNA, the CDR3 is TGTGCCAGCAGCTTAACCGGGGGGGGCGAGACCCAGTACTTC. This gives the protein CASSLTGGGETQYF. The full variable domain, in which reference TRBV11-1 and TRBJ2-5 provide the parts outside the CDR3, is EAEVAQSPRYKITEKSQAVAFWCDPISGHATLYWYRQILGQGPELLVQFQDESVVDDSQLPKDRFSAERLKGVDSTLKIQPAELGDSAMYLCASSLTGGGETQYFGPGTRLLVL.

This clonotype ranks as medium-sized. The V and J genes are TRBV6-5 and TRBJ2-7; D uncertain. Trimming pared 5 bases from V and 0 bases from J, leaving 14 bases between. The CDR3 runs to 15 residues. Germline-derived CDR1 and CDR2 are MNHEY and SVGAGI. In nucleotides, the CDR3 is TGTGCCAGCAGTGTCAGTTGGGGTAGCTCCTACGAGCAGTACTTC. Translating it yields CASSVSWGSSYEQYF.

This clonotype was observed a few times. The genes are TRBV20-1 and TRBJ2-1; 8 positions match TRBD2. The CDR3 totals 13 residues. Germline V CDR1 and CDR2: DFQATT, SNEGSKA (reference sequence). With V trimmed by 1 base and J by 5 bases, 1 base remained unmatched. CDR3 sequence reads: CSARAGGHNEQFF. The CDR3 DNA is TGCAGTGCTAGAGCGGGGGGGCACAATGAGCAGTTCTTC.

This clonotype was picked up a small number of times. The chain combines TRBV6-1 with TRBJ1-2, with D unresolved. The CDR3 loop spans 15 amino acids. Germline CDR1 MNHNS, CDR2 SASEGT. The V gene lost 5 bases and the J gene lost 8 bases, with 21 bases spanning the gap. CDR3 region: CASSPGGSTYLGYTF. CDR3 nucleotide sequence: TGTGCCAGCAGTCCCGGCGGTTCAACGTACCTGGGCTACACCTTC.

This clonotype has ten or more counts. The chain uses TRBV7-6 and TRBJ2-1; D assignment may be TRBD1 or TRBD2 (7 bases each). The CDR3 loop spans 14 amino acids. Germline lookup yields CDR1 SGHVS and CDR2 FNYEAQ. Trimming pared 3 bases from V and 6 bases from J, leaving 12 bases between. For the CDR3, the DNA is TGTGCCAGCAGCTTCAGGGGGGGCGTCAATGAGCAGTTCTTC. This sequence encodes CASSFRGGVNEQFF.

This clonotype was observed many times. The gene calls are TRBV5-4 and TRBJ1-2; 9 bases map to TRBD1. V dropped 2 bases and J dropped 4; count of bases not matched to a gene: 3. The CDR3 loop spans 14 amino acids. Germline assignment: CDR1 SGHNT and CDR2 YYREEE (reference sequence). The CDR3 DNA reads TGTGCCAGCAGCTTCCTGGACAGGGGCTATGGCTACACCTTC. As protein: CASSFLDRGYGYTF.

This clonotype was observed at least ten times. This rearrangement joins TRBV15 to TRBJ1-2; the D is unclear. This CDR3 contains 12 residues. CDR1 is LNHNV and CDR2 is YYDKDF in the germline V gene (reference sequence). V was clipped by 5 bases and J by 6 bases, with 10 bases between them. This CDR3 reads CATSYSSHGYTF. The CDR3 coding sequence is TGTGCCACCAGCTACAGTAGCCATGGCTACACCTTC.

This clonotype counts as medium-sized. This chain links TRBV18 with TRBJ2-2; D is ambiguous. Trimming shortened V by 1 base and J by 8 bases, and 5 bases separated the two germline ends. The CDR3 covers 12 residues. Germline assignment: CDR1 KGHSH and CDR2 LQKENI. Here the CDR3 DNA reads TGTGCCAGCTCACCACTCCCGGGGGAGCTGTTTTTT. This gives the protein CASSPLPGELFF.

V gene TRBV6-1 combines with J gene TRBJ2-3, with 11 positions matching TRBD2. The CDR3 loop spans 15 amino acids. The V gene's germline CDR1 is MNHNS and CDR2 SASEGT. J was trimmed by 4 bases and V by 2 bases; bases with no gene match: 2. The chain's CDR3 is CASSELAGGPDTQYF. In nucleotides, the CDR3 is TGTGCCAGCAGTGAATTAGCGGGGGGGCCAGATACGCAGTATTTT.

This clonotype ranks as medium-sized. This chain connects TRBV10-3 to TRBJ2-2, with 7 bases matching TRBD2. CDR3 length: 16 amino acids. In germline, CDR1 is ENHRY, CDR2 SYGVKD. With V trimmed by 11 bases and J by 4 bases, 16 bases remained unmatched. CDR3 coding DNA: TGTGCCGCCCCCATAGCACGGGGAGGGACCACCGGGGAGCTGTTTTTT. It encodes CAAPIARGGTTGELFF.

This clonotype has at least ten counts. CDR3 sequence reads: CASSFIGVSTNEKLFF. CDR3 bases: TGTGCCAGCAGTTTCATCGGAGTTTCAACTAATGAAAAACTGTTTTTT. The chain is built from TRBV12-3 or TRBV12-4 and TRBJ1-4, with D uncertain. V lost 3 bases and J lost 0, with 11 bases in between. The CDR3 has 16 residues.

This clonotype is medium-sized by share. The chain carries TRBV6-6 and TRBJ1-4, with 10 bases that match TRBD1. Germline V gene sequence: CDR1 MNHNY, CDR2 SVGAGI (reference sequence). V lost 5 bases, J lost 5 bases, and 5 bases stayed unmatched. The CDR3 totals 15 residues. CDR3 nucleotides: TGTGCCAGCAGTGCCGGGACAGGGGTAAATGAAAAACTGTTTTTT. Protein product: CASSAGTGVNEKLFF.